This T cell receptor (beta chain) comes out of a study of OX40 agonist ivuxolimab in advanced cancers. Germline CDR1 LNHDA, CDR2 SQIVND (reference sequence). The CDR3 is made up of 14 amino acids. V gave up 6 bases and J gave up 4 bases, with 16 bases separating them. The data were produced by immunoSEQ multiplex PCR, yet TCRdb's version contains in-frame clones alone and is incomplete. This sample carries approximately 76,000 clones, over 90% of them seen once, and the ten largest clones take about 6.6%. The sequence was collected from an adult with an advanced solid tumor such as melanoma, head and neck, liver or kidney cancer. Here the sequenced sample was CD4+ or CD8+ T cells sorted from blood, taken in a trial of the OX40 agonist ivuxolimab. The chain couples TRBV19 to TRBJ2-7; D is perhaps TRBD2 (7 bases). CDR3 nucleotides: TGTGCCAGTAGAACACAAGGGGGGGGTTACGAGCAGTACTTC. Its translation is CASRTQGGGYEQYF.